This T cell receptor (beta chain) stems from a study of blood T cell repertoires in COVID-19. V lost 0 bases, J lost 6 bases, and 6 bases stayed unmatched. Germline CDR1 LGHDT, CDR2 YNNKEL (reference sequence). The CDR3 covers 18 residues. TCRdb's copy holds only in-frame clones and misses some; the assay was immunoSEQ multiplex PCR. The repertoire holds approximately 270,000 clones, with over 75% as singletons. Sequencing was done on a sample of peripheral blood. The sequence derives from a human donor with COVID-19, enrolled during active disease. The donor label of this sample is uncertain. This chain links TRBV3-1 (or the pseudogene TRBV3-2) with TRBJ2-1; the match to TRBD2 covers 15 bases. CDR3 coding DNA: TGTGCCAGCAGCCAAGATCGGACTAGCGGGAGGGCCCTCAATGAGCAGTTCTTC. Its translation is CASSQDRTSGRALNEQFF.